The sequence of this T cell receptor beta chain was determined in a study of cytomegalovirus exposure and HLA in healthy donors. Trimming pared 10 bases from V and 1 base from J, leaving 10 bases between. The CDR3 extends over 12 amino acids. CDR1 and CDR2 (germline): ENHRY, SYGVKD. Amplification used 60 Vbeta primers and 13 Jbeta primers. The data were produced by immunoSEQ multiplex PCR, yet TCRdb's version contains in-frame clones alone and is incomplete. The table has tens of thousands of clones, 60% to 85% seen once. Despite likely unrecorded immune exposures, the donors were nominally healthy at the time of sampling.

The TCR sequence derives from a man aged 40-50 years in good health and CMV-seronegative. This rearrangement joins TRBV10-3 to TRBJ1-1; D possibly corresponds to TRBD1 (6 bases). Sequencing used PBMCs. CDR3 bases: TGTGCCACCGCGACAGGGAACACTGAAGCTTTCTTT. It encodes CATATGNTEAFF.